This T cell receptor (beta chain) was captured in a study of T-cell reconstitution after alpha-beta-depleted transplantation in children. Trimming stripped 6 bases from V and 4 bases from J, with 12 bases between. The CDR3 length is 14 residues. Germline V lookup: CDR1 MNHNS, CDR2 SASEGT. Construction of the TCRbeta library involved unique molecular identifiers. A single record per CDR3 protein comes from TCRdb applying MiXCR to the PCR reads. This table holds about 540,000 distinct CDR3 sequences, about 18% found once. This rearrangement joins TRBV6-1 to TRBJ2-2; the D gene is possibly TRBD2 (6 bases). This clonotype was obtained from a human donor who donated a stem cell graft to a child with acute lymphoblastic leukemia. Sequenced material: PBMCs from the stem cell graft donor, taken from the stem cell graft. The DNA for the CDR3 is TGTGCCAGCAGCCCACGGGAGTTCACCGGGGAGCTGTTTTTT. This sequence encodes CASSPREFTGELFF.